The sequence of this T cell receptor beta chain was determined in a study of beta chain features in type 1 diabetes. On the study more broadly: Investigators examined around 98 million sorted cells across all samples. Study conclusions and caveats: Among patients, naive, central memory and Treg TCRB repertoires appeared more similar than among healthy donors.

In its sample, this clone was seen a few times. Antigen: not known. Each of the CD4+ naive, central memory, regulatory and stem cell-like memory populations was sorted via CD45RO/CCR7/CD25/CD127/CD95/CD27. Sorted populations all had greater than 98% purity. Of the isolated RNA, all was reverse transcribed, and so the sequenced material was expressed TCRB transcripts. The table came from immunoSEQ multiplex PCR; TCRdb's copy has only in-frame clones and leaves some out. The table has hundreds of thousands of clones, 10% to 15% seen once. Trimming took 10 bases from V and 5 from J, leaving 23 bases between them. Germline-derived CDR1 and CDR2 are SGHTA and FQGNSA. This CDR3 comprises 16 residues.

This clonotype was obtained from a young man in good health. This chain uses TRBV7-2 with TRBJ2-2, with D perhaps matching TRBD1 (8 bases). The sequenced sample was naive CD4+ T cells from blood. Written as DNA, the CDR3 is TGTGCCAACAGGGGGGGCAGCGGGGTTGAGACCGGGGAGCTGTTTTTT. Amino acids: CANRGGSGVETGELFF.